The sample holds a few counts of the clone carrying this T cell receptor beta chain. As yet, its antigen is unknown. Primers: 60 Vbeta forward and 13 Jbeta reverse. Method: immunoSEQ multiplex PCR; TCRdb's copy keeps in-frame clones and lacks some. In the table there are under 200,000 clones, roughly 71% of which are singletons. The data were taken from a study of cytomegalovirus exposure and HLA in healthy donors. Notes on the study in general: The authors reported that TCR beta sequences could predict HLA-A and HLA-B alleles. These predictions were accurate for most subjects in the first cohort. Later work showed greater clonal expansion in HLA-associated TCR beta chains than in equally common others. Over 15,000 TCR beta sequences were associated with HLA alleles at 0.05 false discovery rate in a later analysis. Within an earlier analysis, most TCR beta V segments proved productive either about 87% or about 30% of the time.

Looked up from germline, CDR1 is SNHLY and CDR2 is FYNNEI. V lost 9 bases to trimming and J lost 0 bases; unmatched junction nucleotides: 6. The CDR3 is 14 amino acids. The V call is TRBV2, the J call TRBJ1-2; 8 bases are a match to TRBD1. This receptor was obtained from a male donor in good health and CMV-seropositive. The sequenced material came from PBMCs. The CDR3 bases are TGTGCCAGTCGTCCGGGACAGGCTAACTATGGCTACACCTTC. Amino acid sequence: CASRPGQANYGYTF.